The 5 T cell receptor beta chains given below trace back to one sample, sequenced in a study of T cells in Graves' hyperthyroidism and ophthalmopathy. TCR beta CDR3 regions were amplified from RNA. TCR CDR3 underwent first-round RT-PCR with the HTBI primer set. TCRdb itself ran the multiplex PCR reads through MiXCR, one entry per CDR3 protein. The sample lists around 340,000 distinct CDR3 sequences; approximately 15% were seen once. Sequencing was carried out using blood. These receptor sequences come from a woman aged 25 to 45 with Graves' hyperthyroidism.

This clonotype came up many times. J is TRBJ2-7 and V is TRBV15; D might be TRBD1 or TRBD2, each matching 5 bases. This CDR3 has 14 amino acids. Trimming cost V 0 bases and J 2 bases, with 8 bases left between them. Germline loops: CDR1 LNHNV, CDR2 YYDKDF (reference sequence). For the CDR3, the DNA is TGTGCCACCAGCAGAGAGGGACCTACCTACGAGCAGTACTTC. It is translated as CATSREGPTYEQYF.

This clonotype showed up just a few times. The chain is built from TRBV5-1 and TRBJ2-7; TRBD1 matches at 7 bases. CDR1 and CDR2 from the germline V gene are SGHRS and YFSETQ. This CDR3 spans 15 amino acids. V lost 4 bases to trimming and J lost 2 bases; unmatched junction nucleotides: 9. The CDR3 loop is CASSRNRGPPYEQYF. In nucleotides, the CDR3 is TGCGCCAGCAGCCGAAACAGGGGTCCTCCCTACGAGCAGTACTTC.

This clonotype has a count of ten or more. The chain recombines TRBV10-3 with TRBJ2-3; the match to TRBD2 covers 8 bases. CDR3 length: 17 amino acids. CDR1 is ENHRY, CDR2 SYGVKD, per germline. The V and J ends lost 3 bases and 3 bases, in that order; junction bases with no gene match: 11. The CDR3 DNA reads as TGTGCCATCAGTGATCCCCCGGGACTAGTTTCTACAGATACGCAGTATTTT. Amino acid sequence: CAISDPPGLVSTDTQYF.

CDR3 residues: CSASQGGAGWTEAFF. The CDR3 DNA reads as TGCAGTGCTAGCCAAGGGGGGGCGGGCTGGACTGAAGCTTTCTTT. The chain employs TRBV20-1 and TRBJ1-1, with a tentative D call TRBD1 (6 bases). CDR3 length equals 15 residues. V was pared by 3 bases and J by 5 bases, with 19 bases between. Germline-derived CDR1 and CDR2 are DFQATT and SNEGSKA (reference sequence).

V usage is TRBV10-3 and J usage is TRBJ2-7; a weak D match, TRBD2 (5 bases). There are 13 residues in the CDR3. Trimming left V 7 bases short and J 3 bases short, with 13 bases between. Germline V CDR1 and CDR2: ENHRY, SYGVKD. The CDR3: CAITPGINYEQYF. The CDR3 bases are TGTGCCATCACCCCGGGGATAAACTACGAGCAGTACTTC.